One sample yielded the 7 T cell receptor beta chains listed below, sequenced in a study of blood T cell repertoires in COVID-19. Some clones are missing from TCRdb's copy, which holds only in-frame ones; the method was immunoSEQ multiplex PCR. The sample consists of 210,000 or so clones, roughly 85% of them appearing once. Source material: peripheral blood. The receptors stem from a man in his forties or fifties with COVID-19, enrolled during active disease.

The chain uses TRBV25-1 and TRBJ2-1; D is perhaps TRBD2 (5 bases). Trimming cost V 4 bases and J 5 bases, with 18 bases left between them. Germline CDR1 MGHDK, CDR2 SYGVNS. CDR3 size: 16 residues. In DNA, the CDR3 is TGTGCCAGCAGTGGTCCGGGGTTACCCTCACACAATGAGCAGTTCTTC. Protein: CASSGPGLPSHNEQFF.

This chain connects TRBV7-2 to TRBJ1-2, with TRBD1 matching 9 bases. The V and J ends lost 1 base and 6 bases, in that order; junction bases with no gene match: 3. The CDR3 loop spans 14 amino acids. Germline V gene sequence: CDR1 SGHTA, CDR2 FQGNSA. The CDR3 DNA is TGTGCCAGCAGCTTAGGGGACAGGGCCCATGGCTACACCTTC. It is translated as CASSLGDRAHGYTF.

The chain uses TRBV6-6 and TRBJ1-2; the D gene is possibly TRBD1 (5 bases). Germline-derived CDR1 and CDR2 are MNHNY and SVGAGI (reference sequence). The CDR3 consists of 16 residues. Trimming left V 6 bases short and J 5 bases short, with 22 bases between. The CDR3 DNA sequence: TGTGCCAGCAGGCCGACTTGGGGGGGTTTATGGTATGGCTACACCTTC. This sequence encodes CASRPTWGGLWYGYTF.

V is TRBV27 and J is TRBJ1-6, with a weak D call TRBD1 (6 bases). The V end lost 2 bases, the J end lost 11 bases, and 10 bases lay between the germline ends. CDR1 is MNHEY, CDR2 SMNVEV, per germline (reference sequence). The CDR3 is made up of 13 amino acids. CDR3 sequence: CASSLQQGPPLHF. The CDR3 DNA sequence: TGTGCCAGCAGTTTACAACAGGGACCACCCCTCCACTTT.

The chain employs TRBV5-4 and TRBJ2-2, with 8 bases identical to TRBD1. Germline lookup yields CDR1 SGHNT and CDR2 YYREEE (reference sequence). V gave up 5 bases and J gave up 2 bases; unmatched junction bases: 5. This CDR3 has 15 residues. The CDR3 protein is CASRIGQGNTGELFF. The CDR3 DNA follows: TGTGCCAGCAGAATAGGACAGGGAAACACCGGGGAGCTGTTTTTT.

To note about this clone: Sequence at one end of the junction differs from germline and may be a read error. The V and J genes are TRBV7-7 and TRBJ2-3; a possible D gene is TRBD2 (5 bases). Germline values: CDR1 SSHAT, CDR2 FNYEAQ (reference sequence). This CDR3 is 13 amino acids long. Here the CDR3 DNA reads TGTGCTAGCAGCCGCAAAGGGAGCGATACGCAGTATTTT. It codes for CASSRKGSDTQYF.

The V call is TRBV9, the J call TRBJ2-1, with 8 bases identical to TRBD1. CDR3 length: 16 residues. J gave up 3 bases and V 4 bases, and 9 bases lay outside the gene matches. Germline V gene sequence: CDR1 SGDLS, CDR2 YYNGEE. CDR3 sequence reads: CASSSRSGGIYNEQFF. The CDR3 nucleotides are TGTGCCAGCAGCTCTAGGTCAGGGGGCATCTACAATGAGCAGTTCTTC.